Below, 32 T cell receptor beta chains from the same sample are listed, as sequenced in a study of shared clonotypes between healthy human individuals. Using immunoSEQ multiplex PCR, the repertoire was profiled, and TCRdb retains in-frame clones only, with some absent. Counted here are some 2.4 million clones, under 95% occurring once; the ten biggest clones make up about 0.34%. The sample comprised naive CD4+ T cells from PBMCs. The subset here: CD45RA+ positively selected. The receptors shown here come from a young man in good health. Some clones in this sample may be carry-over from other donors' samples.

The CDR3 sequence: CASSSGGWQGLSAGELFF. The CDR3 DNA reads as TGTGCCAGCAGCTCCGGTGGGTGGCAGGGGCTATCCGCCGGGGAGCTGTTTTTT. The chain links TRBV5-6 to TRBJ2-2; TRBD1 might be the D (6 bases). Per germline, CDR1 SGHDT and CDR2 YYEEEE. V was cut by 3 bases and J by 6 bases, with 24 bases left in between. The CDR3 loop spans 18 amino acids.

This clone occurred a few times. This sequence joins TRBV27 and TRBJ1-5, with D maybe TRBD1 (5 bases). The V gene lost 4 bases and the J gene lost 3 bases, with 13 bases spanning the gap. Germline V gives CDR1 MNHEY, CDR2 SMNVEV (reference sequence). The CDR3 is 15 residues long. CDR3: CASSSGQAANQPQHF. The CDR3 coding sequence is TGTGCCAGCAGTTCGGGGCAGGCCGCCAATCAGCCCCAGCATTTT.

This chain links TRBV5-1 with TRBJ2-1; TRBD2 matches at 12 bases. Per germline, CDR1 SGHRS and CDR2 YFSETQ. This CDR3 is 16 amino acids long. The ends lost 4 bases at V and 1 base at J; junction bases unmatched: 3. CDR3 in DNA: TGCGCCAGCAGCAGACTAGCGGGAGTTTCCTACAATGAGCAGTTCTTC. Protein sequence: CASSRLAGVSYNEQFF.

The chain has TRBV7-8 and TRBJ1-1; 7 bases are a match to TRBD1. The CDR3 extends over 16 amino acids. CDR1 SGHVS and CDR2 FQNEAQ come from the germline V gene. The V gene end was trimmed by 5 bases and the J gene end by 0 bases; junction bases not matched to a gene: 9. CDR3 in amino acids: CASSPPGQRMNTEAFF. The CDR3 DNA reads as TGTGCCAGCAGCCCCCCGGGACAGCGCATGAACACTGAAGCTTTCTTT.

The chain combines TRBV28 with TRBJ2-5; D is unclear. Trimming left V 7 bases short and J 4 bases short, with 13 bases between. The CDR3 runs to 13 residues. The germline gives CDR1 MDHEN, CDR2 SYDVKM. CDR3 protein: CASMLSSRETQYF. As DNA, the CDR3 is TGTGCCAGCATGCTGTCCTCCCGAGAGACCCAGTACTTC.

CDR3: CASSQDLGLAGGRETKNIQYF. CDR3 DNA: TGCGCCAGCAGCCAAGATCTGGGACTAGCGGGAGGTCGGGAGACCAAAAACATTCAGTACTTC. The V and J genes are TRBV4-1 and TRBJ2-4; 15 bases line up with TRBD2. The CDR3 runs to 21 residues. Germline CDR1 MGHRA, CDR2 YSYEKL. Germline trimming cut 0 bases from V and 2 bases from J; bases unmatched to any gene: 11.

This chain uses TRBV19 with TRBJ2-1; a possible D gene is TRBD2 (6 bases). This CDR3 has 15 residues. V gave up 6 bases and J gave up 0 bases, with 12 bases separating them. Per germline, CDR1 LNHDA and CDR2 SQIVND (reference sequence). The chain's CDR3 is CASRGTASSYNEQFF. The CDR3 region has the DNA TGTGCCAGTAGGGGGACTGCCAGCTCCTACAATGAGCAGTTCTTC.

This chain uses TRBV5-1 with TRBJ2-1; D remains unclear. Trimming removed 6 bases from V and 6 bases from J, with 19 bases in between. The germline V gene has CDR1 SGHRS and CDR2 YFSETQ. The CDR3 contains 15 residues. CDR3 in amino acids: CASTTTYSSSNEQFF. The CDR3 DNA sequence: TGCGCCAGCACAACTACATACTCCTCATCCAATGAGCAGTTCTTC.

V is TRBV6-5 and J is TRBJ2-2, with D possibly being TRBD1 (6 bases). Germline V lookup: CDR1 MNHEY, CDR2 SVGAGI. The CDR3 is made up of 15 amino acids. Trimming shortened V by 2 bases and J by 6 bases, and 13 bases separated the two germline ends. The CDR3 is CASSYNQGSPGELFF. The CDR3 nucleotides are TGTGCCAGCAGTTACAACCAGGGGTCCCCCGGGGAGCTGTTTTTT.

The chain employs TRBV19 and TRBJ1-3; possibly TRBD1 for D (5 bases). Trimming removed 5 bases at V and 2 bases at J, with 19 bases between. There are 17 residues in the CDR3. Germline-derived CDR1 and CDR2 are LNHDA and SQIVND (reference sequence). CDR3 region: CASSSGRRGYTGNTIYF. In DNA, the CDR3 is TGTGCCAGTAGTTCCGGGCGACGGGGGTATACTGGAAACACCATATATTTT.

For this clone: Germline and junction disagree at one end, which may indicate a read error. V and J are TRBV7-2 and TRBJ2-7, with D unresolved. The CDR3 loop spans 14 amino acids. The germline V gene has CDR1 SGHTA and CDR2 FQGNSA. The CDR3 loop is CASTLGLQTYEQYF. CDR3 DNA: TGTGCCAGCACCTTAGGATTACAGACTTACGAGCAGTACTTC.

The chain has TRBV4-3 and TRBJ1-3; D is unresolved. There are 16 residues in the CDR3. CDR1 and CDR2 (germline): LGHNA, YSLEER. The V and J ends lost 0 bases and 6 bases respectively, with 15 bases between them. CDR3: CASSQDRRSGLNTIYF. CDR3 nucleotide sequence: TGCGCCAGCAGCCAAGATCGGAGGTCGGGGTTAAACACCATATATTTT.

This chain uses TRBV5-4 with TRBJ1-2, with a weak D call TRBD1 (6 bases). The germline V gene encodes CDR1 SGHNT and CDR2 YYREEE (reference sequence). Trimming stripped 4 bases from V and 2 bases from J, with 18 bases between. The CDR3 runs to 16 residues. CDR3 residues: CASSDFKQGANYGYTF. In nucleotides, the CDR3 is TGTGCCAGCAGCGACTTCAAACAGGGCGCGAACTATGGCTACACCTTC.

The gene calls are TRBV28 and TRBJ2-5, with D possibly matching TRBD2 (5 bases). V was cut by 1 base and J by 5 bases, with 11 bases left in between. This CDR3 comprises 14 residues. CDR1 is MDHEN and CDR2 is SYDVKM in the germline V gene. CDR3 DNA sequence: TGTGCCAGCAGTTTATTCAACAGCGGTGAGACCCAGTACTTC. This gives the protein CASSLFNSGETQYF.

V is TRBV5-8 and J is TRBJ2-7; D is possibly TRBD1 (5 bases). The CDR3 has 14 residues. The germline CDR1 and CDR2 sequences are SGHTS and YDEGEE. Trimming stripped 0 bases from V and 13 bases from J, with 20 bases between. The CDR3 spells CASSLGTPTRGAYF. CDR3 nucleotides: TGTGCCAGCAGCTTGGGGACACCAACCCGTGGGGCATACTTC.

This chain joins TRBV18 and TRBJ1-1; D not resolved. The CDR3 extends over 15 amino acids. Trimming took off 3 bases at V and 1 base at J, with 12 bases between the two ends. The germline V gene has CDR1 KGHSH and CDR2 LQKENI. The CDR3 DNA sequence: TGTGCCAGCTCACCCTTAGTCTCTGAGAACACTGAAGCTTTCTTT. Translation gives CASSPLVSENTEAFF.

This chain connects TRBV19 to TRBJ2-1; 7 bases match TRBD2. The junction had 6 bases not matched to a gene; V was cut back by 1 base and J by 6 bases. Germline CDR1 reads LNHDA; CDR2 reads SQIVND (reference sequence). CDR3 length equals 15 residues. Here the CDR3 DNA reads TGTGCCAGTAGTATAGGAGGACTAGTGTCCAATGAGCAGTTCTTC. This translates into CASSIGGLVSNEQFF.

V and J are TRBV5-1 and TRBJ2-1, with 7 bases that match TRBD2. The CDR3 has 18 residues. Germline V gene data show CDR1 as SGHRS and CDR2 as YFSETQ. V was pared by 0 bases and J by 0 bases, with 9 bases of the junction left unmatched. The CDR3 sequence is CASSLANQAGSSYNEQFF. CDR3 DNA: TGCGCCAGCAGCTTGGCAAATCAAGCGGGGAGCTCCTACAATGAGCAGTTCTTC.

The V and J genes are TRBV6-1 and TRBJ2-2; D is unresolved. Germline V gene sequence: CDR1 MNHNS, CDR2 SASEGT. Trimming cost V 1 base and J 8 bases, with 14 bases left between them. The CDR3 runs to 15 residues. The CDR3 region has the DNA TGTGCCAGCAGTGAAGGGGCATATAGAATAGGGGAGCTGTTTTTT. Residues: CASSEGAYRIGELFF.

The genes are TRBV2 and TRBJ1-1, with a tentative D call TRBD1 (5 bases). The CDR3 is 14 amino acids. V gave up 2 bases and J gave up 4 bases, with 11 bases separating them. Per germline, CDR1 SNHLY and CDR2 FYNNEI. CDR3 nucleotides: TGTGCCAGCAGTGAAAGGGTGGGGGGCACTGAAGCTTTCTTT. It translates to CASSERVGGTEAFF.

The chain links TRBV7-3 to TRBJ1-2; D possibly corresponds to TRBD1 (6 bases). Per the germline V gene, CDR1 is SGHTA and CDR2 is FQGTGA. Trimming pared 5 bases from V and 7 bases from J, leaving 17 bases between. The CDR3 length is 14 residues. In nucleotides, the CDR3 is TGTGCCAGCAGCGCCGGGACATCTGCGGGTGGCTACACCTTC. Translation gives CASSAGTSAGGYTF.

The gene calls are TRBV9 and TRBJ2-2, with 8 bases fitting TRBD1. Germline assignment: CDR1 SGDLS and CDR2 YYNGEE. V was pared by 3 bases and J by 1 base, with 5 bases of the junction left unmatched. The CDR3 has 16 amino acids. The CDR3, as DNA: TGTGCCAGCAGCGCCAGGACAGGGAAGAACACCGGGGAGCTGTTTTTT. Amino acids: CASSARTGKNTGELFF.

V usage is TRBV5-4 and J usage is TRBJ2-3; the D gene is possibly TRBD2 (6 bases). The CDR3 is 14 amino acids. Germline values: CDR1 SGHNT, CDR2 YYREEE (reference sequence). The ends were cut back, 0 bases at V and 5 bases at J, with 10 bases in the middle. The CDR3 region has the DNA TGTGCCAGCAGCTTGGGGACTAATTTAGATACGCAGTATTTT. Translation: CASSLGTNLDTQYF.

This chain joins TRBV25-1 and TRBJ1-4; a weak D match, TRBD1 (5 bases). The ends were cut back, 3 bases at V and 5 bases at J, with 16 bases in the middle. The germline gives CDR1 MGHDK, CDR2 SYGVNS. The CDR3 covers 16 residues. CDR3 amino acids: CASSDQGRGTNEKLFF. In DNA form, the CDR3 reads TGTGCCAGCAGTGACCAAGGCCGGGGGACGAATGAAAAACTGTTTTTT.

The CDR3 loop reads CATSTGQGRETQYF. In DNA form, the CDR3 reads TGTGCCACCAGCACCGGACAGGGTCGGGAGACCCAGTACTTC. The V call is TRBV15, the J call TRBJ2-5; 8 bases are shared with TRBD1. V gave up 4 bases and J gave up 5 bases; unmatched junction bases: 6. The CDR3 runs 14 residues. CDR1 is LNHNV, CDR2 YYDKDF, per germline (reference sequence).

The chain has TRBV2 and TRBJ1-5; no definite D call. The germline gives CDR1 SNHLY, CDR2 FYNNEI. V was cut by 3 bases and J by 7 bases, with 13 bases left in between. This CDR3 spans 14 amino acids. The CDR3 DNA sequence: TGTGCCAGCAGTGACTCAGGTTCTTTCCAGCCCCAGCATTTT. Translation: CASSDSGSFQPQHF.

The V and J genes are TRBV7-6 and TRBJ1-2, with TRBD1 matching 8 bases. Per germline, CDR1 SGHVS and CDR2 FNYEAQ. The CDR3 runs 18 residues. V was pared by 2 bases and J by 0 bases, with 11 bases of the junction left unmatched. CDR3 DNA sequence: TGTGCCAGCAGCTTAAGTATCGCCAGGGGGCAGACTAACTATGGCTACACCTTC. It codes for CASSLSIARGQTNYGYTF. Supplemented by reference TRBV7-6 and TRBJ1-2, the full variable domain reads GAGVSQSPRYKVTKRGQDVALRCDPISGHVSLYWYRQALGQGPEFLTYFNYEAQQDKSGLPNDRFSAERPEGSISTLTIQRTEQRDSAMYRCASSLSIARGQTNYGYTFGSGTRLTVV.

This sequence joins TRBV7-9 and TRBJ2-2, with D possibly matching TRBD2 (5 bases). From germline, CDR1 is SEHNR and CDR2 FQNEAQ (reference sequence). The V end was cut by 8 bases, the J end by 0 bases, with 16 bases between. CDR3 length: 16 amino acids. This chain's CDR3 is CASGEYWVSNTGELFF. As DNA, the CDR3 is TGTGCCAGCGGGGAGTATTGGGTCTCGAACACCGGGGAGCTGTTTTTT.

The chain uses TRBV5-1 and TRBJ2-7; 10 nucleotides agree with TRBD1. The CDR3 sequence is 13 residues long. Germline assignment: CDR1 SGHRS and CDR2 YFSETQ. V was pared by 3 bases and J by 7 bases, with 4 bases of the junction left unmatched. In DNA form, the CDR3 reads TGCGCCAGCAGCTGGGGACAGGGGAGAGAGCAGTACTTC. It yields the protein CASSWGQGREQYF.

The chain couples TRBV7-9 to TRBJ1-2, with D uncertain. Looked up from germline, CDR1 is SEHNR and CDR2 is FQNEAQ (reference sequence). There are 14 residues in the CDR3. The V gene lost 0 bases and the J gene lost 2 bases, with 7 bases spanning the gap. The CDR3 DNA reads TGTGCCAGCAGCTTAGCTACTGGGAACTATGGCTACACCTTC. It is translated as CASSLATGNYGYTF.

This chain joins TRBV10-3 and TRBJ2-5; 14 nucleotides match TRBD2. The CDR3 has 17 amino acids. The junction had 6 bases not matched to a gene; V was cut back by 5 bases and J by 1 base. Germline CDR1 and CDR2: ENHRY and SYGVKD. The CDR3 reads CAISFGTSGSPQETQYF. CDR3 DNA sequence: TGTGCCATCAGTTTCGGGACTAGCGGGAGCCCCCAAGAGACCCAGTACTTC.

The chain recombines TRBV6-5 with TRBJ2-2, with no clear D. The CDR3 loop spans 16 amino acids. From germline, CDR1 is MNHEY and CDR2 SVGAGI. V was trimmed by 4 bases and J by 0 bases, leaving 12 bases between them. The CDR3 is CASSSGWQANTGELFF. The CDR3 nucleotides are TGTGCCAGCAGTTCCGGGTGGCAGGCGAACACCGGGGAGCTGTTTTTT.